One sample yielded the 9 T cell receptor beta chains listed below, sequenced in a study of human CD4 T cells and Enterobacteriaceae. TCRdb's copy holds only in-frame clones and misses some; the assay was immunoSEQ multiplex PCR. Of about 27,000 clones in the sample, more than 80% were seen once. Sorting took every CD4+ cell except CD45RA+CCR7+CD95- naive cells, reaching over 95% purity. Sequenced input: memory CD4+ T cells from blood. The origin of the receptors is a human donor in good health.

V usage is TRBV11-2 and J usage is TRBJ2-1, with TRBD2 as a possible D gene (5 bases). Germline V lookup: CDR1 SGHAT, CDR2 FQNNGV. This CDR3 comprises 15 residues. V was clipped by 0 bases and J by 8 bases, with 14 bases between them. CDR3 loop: CASSLDIASTYEQFF. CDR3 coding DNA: TGTGCCAGCAGCTTAGATATCGCTAGCACGTATGAGCAGTTCTTC.

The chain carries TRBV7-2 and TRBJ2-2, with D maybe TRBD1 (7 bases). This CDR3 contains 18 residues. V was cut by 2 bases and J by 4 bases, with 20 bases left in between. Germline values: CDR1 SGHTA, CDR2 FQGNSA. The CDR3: CASSLSGGGAGSTGELFF. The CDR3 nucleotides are TGTGCCAGCAGCTTATCTGGAGGGGGCGCGGGTAGCACCGGGGAGCTGTTTTTT.

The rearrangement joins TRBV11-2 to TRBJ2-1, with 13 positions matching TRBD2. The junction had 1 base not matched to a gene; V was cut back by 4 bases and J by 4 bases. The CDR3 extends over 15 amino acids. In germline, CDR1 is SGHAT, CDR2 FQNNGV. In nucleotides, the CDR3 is TGTGCCAGCAGCTCGGGACTAGCGGGGTACAATGAGCAGTTCTTC. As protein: CASSSGLAGYNEQFF. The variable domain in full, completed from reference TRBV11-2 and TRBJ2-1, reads EAGVAQSPRYKIIEKRQSVAFWCNPISGHATLYWYQQILGQGPKLLIQFQNNGVVDDSQLPKDRFSAERLKGVDSTLKIQPAKLEDSAVYLCASSSGLAGYNEQFFGPGTRLTVL.

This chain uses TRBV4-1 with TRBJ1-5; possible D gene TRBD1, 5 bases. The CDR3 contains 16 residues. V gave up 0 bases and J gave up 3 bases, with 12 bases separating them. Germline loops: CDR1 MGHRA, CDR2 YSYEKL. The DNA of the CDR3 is TGCGCCAGCAGCCAAGAAAGCACAGGATTCAATCAGCCCCAGCATTTT. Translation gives CASSQESTGFNQPQHF.

CDR3 sequence (DNA): TGTGCCAGCAGCGTAGGAACAGCACGAGATACGCAGTATTTT. This encodes CASSVGTARDTQYF. The chain is built from TRBV9 and TRBJ2-3; D is undetermined. Deletions cut 0 bases from V and 5 bases from J, with 10 bases between. The germline gives CDR1 SGDLS, CDR2 YYNGEE. The CDR3 is 14 amino acids.

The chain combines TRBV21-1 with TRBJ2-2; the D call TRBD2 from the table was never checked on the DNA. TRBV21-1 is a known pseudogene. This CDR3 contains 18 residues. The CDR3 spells CASSKGRGGEPDTGELFF. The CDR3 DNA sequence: TGTGCCAGCAGCAAAGGGCGCGGGGGGGAGCCTGACACCGGGGAGCTGTTTTTT.

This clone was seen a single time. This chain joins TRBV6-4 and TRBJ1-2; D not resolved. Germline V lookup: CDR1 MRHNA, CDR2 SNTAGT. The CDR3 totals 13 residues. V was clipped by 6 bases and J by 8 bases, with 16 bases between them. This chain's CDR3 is CASRRTAVHGYTF. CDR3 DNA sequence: TGTGCCAGCAGGCGGACTGCGGTCCACGGCTACACCTTC.

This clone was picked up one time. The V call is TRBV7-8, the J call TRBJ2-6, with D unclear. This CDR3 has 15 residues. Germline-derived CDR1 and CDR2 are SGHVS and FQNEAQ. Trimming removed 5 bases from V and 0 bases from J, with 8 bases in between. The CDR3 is CASSPIFSGANVLTF. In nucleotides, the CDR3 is TGTGCCAGCAGCCCTATTTTCTCTGGGGCCAACGTCCTGACTTTC.

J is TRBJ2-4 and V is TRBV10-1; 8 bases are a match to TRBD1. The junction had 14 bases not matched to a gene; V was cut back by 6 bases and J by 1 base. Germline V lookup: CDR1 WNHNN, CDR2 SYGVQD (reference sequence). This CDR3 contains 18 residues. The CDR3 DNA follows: TGCGCCAGCAGCGACGCGGACAGGGTACGGGGGGCCAAAAACATTCAGTACTTC. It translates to CASSDADRVRGAKNIQYF.